This T cell receptor (beta chain) was captured by sequencing in a study of blood T cells in healthy people across ages. This clonotype was detected a few times. One junction end disagrees with the germline gene, perhaps due to a read error. The use of a sample-barcoded 5' primer and a J-beta primer mix characterized a second PCR of about 6 to 11 cycles. CDR3-containing paired-end reads numbering at least 2.5 million came from each sample. TCRdb reprocessed the 5' RACE reads with MiXCR, giving one entry per CDR3 protein. Among about 1.1 million distinct CDR3 sequences listed, around two fifths were seen once. Sequenced material: blood. This TCR was recovered from a man aged 18 to 29 in good health.

The CDR3, as DNA: TGTGCCAGCAGGGAAGACAGGCCCTCCTACAGTGAGCAGTTCTTC. It encodes CASREDRPSYSEQFF. The chain recombines TRBV12-3 or TRBV12-4 with TRBJ2-1; D perhaps matches TRBD1 (6 bases). The CDR3 length is 15 residues.